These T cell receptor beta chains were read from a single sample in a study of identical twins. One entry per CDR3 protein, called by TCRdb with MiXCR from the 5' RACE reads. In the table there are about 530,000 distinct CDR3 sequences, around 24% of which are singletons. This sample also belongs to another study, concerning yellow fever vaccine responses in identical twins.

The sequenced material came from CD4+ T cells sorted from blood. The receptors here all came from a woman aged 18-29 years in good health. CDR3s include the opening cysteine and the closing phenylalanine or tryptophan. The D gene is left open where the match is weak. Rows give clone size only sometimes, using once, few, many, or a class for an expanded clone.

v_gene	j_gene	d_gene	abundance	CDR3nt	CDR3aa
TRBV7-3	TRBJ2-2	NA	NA	TGTGCCAGCAGCTTAAGTGTCGAGCTCGGCAACACCGGGGAGCTGTTTTTT	CASSLSVELGNTGELFF
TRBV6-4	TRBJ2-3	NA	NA	TGTGCCAGCAGTGACTTCGGGGGCCATAGCACAGATACGCAGTATTTT	CASSDFGGHSTDTQYF
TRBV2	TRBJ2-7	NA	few	TGTGCCAGCCTCGGGGGTTACGAGCAGTACTTC	CASLGGYEQYF
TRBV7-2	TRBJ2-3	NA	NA	TGTGCCAGCACCTCCATGGGGGCTAACACAGATACGCAGTATTTT	CASTSMGANTDTQYF
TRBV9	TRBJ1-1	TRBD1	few	TGTGCCAGCAGCGTAGTTGGGACAGGGAGCACTGAAGCTTTCTTT	CASSVVGTGSTEAFF
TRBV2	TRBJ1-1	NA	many	TGTGCCAGCAGTAACACTGAAGCTTTCTTT	CASSNTEAFF
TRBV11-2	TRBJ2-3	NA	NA	TGTGCCAGCAGCTCGTGGACATCCCGCACAGATACGCAGTATTTT	CASSSWTSRTDTQYF
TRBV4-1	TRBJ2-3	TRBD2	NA	TGCGCCAGCAGCCAAGGACTAGCGGGGCTTCCGAGCACAGATACGCAGTATTTT	CASSQGLAGLPSTDTQYF
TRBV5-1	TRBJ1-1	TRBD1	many	TGCGCCAGCAGCTTCGGGACAGGGGGCATGAACACTGAAGCTTTCTTT	CASSFGTGGMNTEAFF
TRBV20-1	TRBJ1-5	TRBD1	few	TGCAGTGCCATAGGGGGCGTACAACAGCCCCAGCATTTT	CSAIGGVQQPQHF
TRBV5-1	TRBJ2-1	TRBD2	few	TGCGCCAGCAGCTTGGCGTTAGGGACTAGGGGGGCGTACAATGAGCAGTTCTTC	CASSLALGTRGAYNEQFF
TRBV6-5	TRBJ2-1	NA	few	TGTGCCAGCGTATCTGATGAGCAGTTCTTC	CASVSDEQFF
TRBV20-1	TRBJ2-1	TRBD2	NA	TGCAGTGGGATGGGTCTAGCGGCCTACAATGAGCAGTTCTTC	CSGMGLAAYNEQFF
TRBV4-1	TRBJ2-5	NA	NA	TGCGCCAGCAGCCAAAAACTCACGGGGGACCGAGAGACCCAGTACTTC	CASSQKLTGDRETQYF
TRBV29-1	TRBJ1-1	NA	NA	TGCAGCGCTGACCCTTACACGGGGACTGAAGCTTTCTTT	CSADPYTGTEAFF
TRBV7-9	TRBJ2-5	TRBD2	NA	TGTGCCAGCAGCTTTACTTCCAGCGGGGCAAAAGAGACCCAGTACTTC	CASSFTSSGAKETQYF
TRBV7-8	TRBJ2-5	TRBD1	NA	TGTGCCAGCAGCGGCGGACAGGGAGGTAGGGAGACCCAGTACTTC	CASSGGQGGRETQYF
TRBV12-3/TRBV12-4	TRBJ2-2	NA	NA	TGTGCCAGCAGCTATTCCCCAGGGGCCGGGGAGCTGTTTTTT	CASSYSPGAGELFF
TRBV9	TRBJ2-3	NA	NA	TGTGCCAGCAGCGTACGAGACTTGGATACGCAGTATTTT	CASSVRDLDTQYF
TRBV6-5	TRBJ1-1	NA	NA	TGTGCCAGCAGTTCTCAGGGACTGAACACTGAAGCTTTCTTT	CASSSQGLNTEAFF
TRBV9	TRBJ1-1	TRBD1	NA	TGTGCCAGCAGCGCCCTGACAGGGGTGAACACTGAAGCTTTCTTT	CASSALTGVNTEAFF
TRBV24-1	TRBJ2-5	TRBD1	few	TGTGCCACCAGTGACCCTTTAGGGACAGGGAGAGAGACCCAGTACTTC	CATSDPLGTGRETQYF
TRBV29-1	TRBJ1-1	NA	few	TGCAGCGTTGCAGGGAGGAACACTGAAGCTTTCTTT	CSVAGRNTEAFF
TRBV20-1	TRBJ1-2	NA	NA	TGCAGTGCTCACCGGACAGAAGCGGGCTATGGCTACACCTTC	CSAHRTEAGYGYTF
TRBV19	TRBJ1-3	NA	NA	TGTGCCAGTAGAGTGGGAGAGGGCTCTGGAAACACCATATATTTT	CASRVGEGSGNTIYF
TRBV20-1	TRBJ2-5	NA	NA	TGCAGTGCTAGGGAACCGGGACGCAGGCCAGAGACCCAGTACTTC	CSAREPGRRPETQYF
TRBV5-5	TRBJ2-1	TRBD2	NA	TGTGCCAGCAGCTTGTTGGGGACTAGTGTTGAGCAGTTCTTC	CASSLLGTSVEQFF
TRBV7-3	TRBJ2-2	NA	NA	TGTGCCAGCAGCTTAAACAGGGACGGGGAGCTGTTTTTT	CASSLNRDGELFF
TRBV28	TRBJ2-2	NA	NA	TGTGCCACTAATCGACAGGAGAACACCGGGGAGCTGTTTTTT	CATNRQENTGELFF
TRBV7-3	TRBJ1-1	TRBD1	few	TGTGCCAGCAGCCCGACAGGGGGTGAAAATGGAGCTTTCTTT	CASSPTGGENGAFF
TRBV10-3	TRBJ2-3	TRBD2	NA	TGTGCCATCGGAGGCGTTAGCGGGGGTAAAGTAGATACGCAGTATTTT	CAIGGVSGGKVDTQYF
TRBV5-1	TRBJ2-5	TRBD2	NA	TGCGCCAGCAGGGAGTTAGCGGGGACGGAAGAGACCCAGTACTTC	CASRELAGTEETQYF
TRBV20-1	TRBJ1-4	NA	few	TGCAGTGCTCCAGAGGCGGCAGCAACTAATGAAAAACTGTTTTTT	CSAPEAAATNEKLFF
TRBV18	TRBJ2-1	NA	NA	TGTGCCAGCTCACCACAAGGGATCTACAATGAGCAGTTCTTC	CASSPQGIYNEQFF
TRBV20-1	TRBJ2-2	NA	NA	TGCAGTGCTAACGGCCAACGGACCGGGGAGCTGTTTTTT	CSANGQRTGELFF
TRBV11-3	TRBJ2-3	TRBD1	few	TGTGCCAGCAGCTTAGGGCTACAGGGGGCGATGGATACGCAGTATTTT	CASSLGLQGAMDTQYF
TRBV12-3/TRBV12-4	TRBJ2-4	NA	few	TGTGCCAGCAGTTTCGCAGGAGTAGCCAAAAACATTCAGTACTTC	CASSFAGVAKNIQYF
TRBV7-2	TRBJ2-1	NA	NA	TGTGCCAGCAGCTCCCAGGGGGACTGGTACAATGAGCAGTTCTTC	CASSSQGDWYNEQFF
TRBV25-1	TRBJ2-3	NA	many	TGTGCCAGCAGTGACCCAAGGTCAGGCGGCCTCACAGATACGCAGTATTTT	CASSDPRSGGLTDTQYF
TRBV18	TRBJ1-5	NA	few	TGTGCCAGCTCCTCGTTTTCAGCCAGAGGTGGTCAGCCCCAGCATTTT	CASSSFSARGGQPQHF
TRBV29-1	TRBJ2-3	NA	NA	TGCAGCGTTGAGGTGCGCGCGGGCACAGATACGCAGTATTTT	CSVEVRAGTDTQYF
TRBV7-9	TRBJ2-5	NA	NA	TGTGCCAGCAGCTTAGAAGGGGCTCAAGAGACCCAGTACTTC	CASSLEGAQETQYF
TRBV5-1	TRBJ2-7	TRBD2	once	TGCGCCAGCAGCTTGGCCGGACTAGCGGGCTTAACTTTCTCCTACGAGCAGTACTTC	CASSLAGLAGLTFSYEQYF
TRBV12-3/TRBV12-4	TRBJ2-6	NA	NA	TGTGCCAGCAGTTCCCCGGGGCGACGAGGGGCCAACGTCCTGACTTTC	CASSSPGRRGANVLTF
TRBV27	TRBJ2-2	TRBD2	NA	TGTGCCAGCAGTTTCGTTACTAGCGCCACCGGGGAGCTGTTTTTT	CASSFVTSATGELFF
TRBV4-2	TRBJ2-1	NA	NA	TGTGCCAGCAGCCAAGCGGCGGATGAGCAGTTCTTC	CASSQAADEQFF
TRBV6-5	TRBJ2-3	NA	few	TGTGCCAGCAGTTACTCCCGGAGGTGGGGGGCCGCAGATACGCAGTATTTT	CASSYSRRWGAADTQYF
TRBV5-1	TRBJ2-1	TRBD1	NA	TGCGCCAGCAGCGTAACCGGGACAGGGGTTATCTATGAGCAGTTCTTC	CASSVTGTGVIYEQFF
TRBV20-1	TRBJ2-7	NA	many	TGCAGTGCCATGAAACAGGGATTCAACTACGAGCAGTACTTC	CSAMKQGFNYEQYF
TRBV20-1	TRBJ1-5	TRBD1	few	TGCAGTGCTAGAGATGGGGACAGCTATCAGCCCCAGCATTTT	CSARDGDSYQPQHF
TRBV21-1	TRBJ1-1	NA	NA	TGTGCCAGCAGCAAAGGGGGTTTCGGCACTCGGGCTTTCTTT	CASSKGGFGTRAFF
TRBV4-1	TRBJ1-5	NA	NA	TGCGCCAGCAGCCAAGTTGTCCAGGGGCCTACAGCCAATCAGCCCCAGCATTTT	CASSQVVQGPTANQPQHF
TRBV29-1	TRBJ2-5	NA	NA	TGCGGAAGTCGGGGACTAGAGACCCAGTACTTC	CGSRGLETQYF
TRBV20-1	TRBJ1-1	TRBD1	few	TGCAGTGCTAGCTTTACAGGGGAGACTGAAGCTTTCTTT	CSASFTGETEAFF
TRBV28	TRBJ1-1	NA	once	TGTGCCAGCAGCGCTCCGGCCAGATCTGAAGCTTTCTTT	CASSAPARSEAFF